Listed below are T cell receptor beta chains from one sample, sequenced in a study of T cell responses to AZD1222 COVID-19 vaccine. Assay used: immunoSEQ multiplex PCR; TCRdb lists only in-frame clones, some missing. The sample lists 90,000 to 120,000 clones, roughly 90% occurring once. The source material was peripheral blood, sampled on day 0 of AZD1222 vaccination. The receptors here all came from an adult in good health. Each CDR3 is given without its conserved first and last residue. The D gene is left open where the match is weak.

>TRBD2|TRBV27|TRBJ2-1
ASSLIRGLAGENEQF
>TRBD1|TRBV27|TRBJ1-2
ASSLYTTDRGKEGYT
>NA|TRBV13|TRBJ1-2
ASSLRVGRQTNYGYT
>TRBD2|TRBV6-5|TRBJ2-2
ASSYSTSGYTGELF
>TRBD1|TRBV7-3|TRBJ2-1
ASSSTGAYSYNEQF
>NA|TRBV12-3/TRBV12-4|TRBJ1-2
ASSFRAYGYT
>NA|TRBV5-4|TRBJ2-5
ASSYDAPSVQETQY
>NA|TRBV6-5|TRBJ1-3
ASSTSWQAGNTIY
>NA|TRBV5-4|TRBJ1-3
ASSPRTGNTIY
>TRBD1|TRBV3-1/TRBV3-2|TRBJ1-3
ASTHDRGPGNTIY